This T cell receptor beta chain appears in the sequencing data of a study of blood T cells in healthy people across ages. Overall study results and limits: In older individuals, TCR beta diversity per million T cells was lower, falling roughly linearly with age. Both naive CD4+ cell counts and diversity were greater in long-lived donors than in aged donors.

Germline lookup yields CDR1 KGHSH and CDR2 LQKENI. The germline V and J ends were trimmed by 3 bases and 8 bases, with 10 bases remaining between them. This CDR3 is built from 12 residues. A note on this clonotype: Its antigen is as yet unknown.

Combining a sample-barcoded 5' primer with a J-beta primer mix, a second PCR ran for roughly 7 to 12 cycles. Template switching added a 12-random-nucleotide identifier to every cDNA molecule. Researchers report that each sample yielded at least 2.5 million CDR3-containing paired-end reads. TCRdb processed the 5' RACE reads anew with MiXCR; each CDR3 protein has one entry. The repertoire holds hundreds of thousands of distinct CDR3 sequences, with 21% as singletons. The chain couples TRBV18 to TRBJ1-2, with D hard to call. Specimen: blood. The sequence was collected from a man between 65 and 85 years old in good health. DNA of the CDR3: TGTGCCAGCTCACCCGGGTACCAGGGCTACACCTTC. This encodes CASSPGYQGYTF.